The 25 T cell receptor beta chains in this list originate from one sample, sequenced in a study of blood T cell repertoires in COVID-19. Here immunoSEQ multiplex PCR was the method, and the copy in TCRdb shows in-frame clones only, minus some. In the table there are about 83,000 clones, about 90% of which are singletons. What was sequenced was peripheral blood. The receptor source for this set is a woman aged 50 to 60 with active or convalescent COVID-19.

The chain combines TRBV30 with TRBJ1-1; D remains unclear. The CDR3 contains 14 residues. Trimming cost V 0 bases and J 0 bases, with 8 bases left between them. From germline, CDR1 is GTSNPN and CDR2 SVGIG (reference sequence). CDR3 in amino acids: CAWSVFVVNTEAFF. CDR3 sequence (DNA): TGTGCCTGGAGTGTATTCGTAGTGAACACTGAAGCTTTCTTT.

This chain joins TRBV29-1 and TRBJ1-1; a possible D gene is TRBD1 (5 bases). Germline CDR1 reads SQVTM; CDR2 reads ANQGSEA. CDR3 size: 14 residues. The V and J ends lost 4 bases and 4 bases respectively, with 16 bases between them. CDR3 sequence: CSVARRDSVTEAFF. CDR3 nucleotides: TGCAGCGTTGCCCGCCGGGACTCGGTCACTGAAGCTTTCTTT.

The chain recombines TRBV4-1 with TRBJ1-6; D not resolved. CDR1 MGHRA and CDR2 YSYEKL come from the germline V gene. CDR3 length equals 13 residues. V was shortened by 5 bases and J by 10 bases, with 12 bases between the two germline ends. The CDR3 sequence: CASSGVGRSPLHF. CDR3 nucleotides: TGCGCCAGCAGCGGAGTGGGGAGGTCACCCCTCCACTTT.

The CDR3 DNA reads as TGTGCCTGGAGTGGGGCCTACAGGGCAACTAATGAAAAACTGTTTTTT. Translation: CAWSGAYRATNEKLFF. The rearrangement uses TRBV30 and TRBJ1-4; D might be TRBD1 (6 bases). CDR1 is GTSNPN, CDR2 SVGIG, per germline (reference sequence). The CDR3 sequence is 16 residues long. Trimming shortened V by 1 base and J by 0 bases, and 12 bases separated the two germline ends. The variable domain in full, with the rest retrieved from reference TRBV30 and TRBJ1-4, is SQTIHQWPATLVQPVGSPLSLECTVEGTSNPNLYWYRQAAGRGLQLLFYSVGIGQISSEVPQNLSASRPQDRQFILSSKKLLLSDSGFYLCAWSGAYRATNEKLFFGSGTQLSVL.

The V call is TRBV5-6, the J call TRBJ2-1; weak D call: TRBD1 (6 bases). Trimming removed 7 bases at V and 7 bases at J, with 12 bases between. The CDR3 has 12 residues. Germline V gene data show CDR1 as SGHDT and CDR2 as YYEEEE. CDR3 amino acids: CASGPQGNEQFF. The CDR3 region has the DNA TGTGCCAGCGGTCCTCAGGGGAATGAGCAGTTCTTC. The complete variable domain, with remaining parts taken from reference TRBV5-6 and TRBJ2-1, reads DAGVTQSPTHLIKTRGQQVTLRCSPKSGHDTVSWYQQALGQGPQFIFQYYEEEERQRGNFPDRFSGHQFPNYSSELNVNALLLGDSALYLCASGPQGNEQFFGPGTRLTVL.

This chain links TRBV7-3 with TRBJ1-6; tentative D call: TRBD1 (5 bases). The V gene lost 2 bases and the J gene lost 7 bases, with 9 bases spanning the gap. This CDR3 spans 14 amino acids. From germline, CDR1 is SGHTA and CDR2 FQGTGA. CDR3: CASSLGALNSPLHF. CDR3 coding DNA: TGTGCCAGCAGCTTAGGGGCCTTGAATTCACCCCTCCACTTT.

This rearrangement joins TRBV30 to TRBJ1-2; weak D call: TRBD1 (5 bases). This CDR3 comprises 11 residues. CDR1 and CDR2 (germline): GTSNPN, SVGIG (reference sequence). V was shortened by 1 base and J by 10 bases, with 10 bases between the two germline ends. CDR3 sequence: CAWSGGRIYTF. CDR3 coding DNA: TGTGCCTGGAGTGGGGGCCGGATCTACACCTTC.

The chain uses TRBV18 and TRBJ2-3; TRBD2 agrees at 9 bases. V lost 2 bases, J lost 1 base, and 7 bases stayed unmatched. The CDR3 totals 17 residues. Germline V gene data show CDR1 as KGHSH and CDR2 as LQKENI. CDR3 sequence reads: CASSPWKTSGRTDTQYF. The DNA for the CDR3 is TGTGCCAGCTCACCATGGAAAACTAGCGGGCGCACAGATACGCAGTATTTT.

This chain uses TRBV7-3 with TRBJ2-7; maybe TRBD1 (5 bases). Germline V lookup: CDR1 SGHTA, CDR2 FQGTGA. The V end was cut by 5 bases, the J end by 0 bases, with 14 bases between. The CDR3 covers 15 residues. The CDR3 is CASSPTGQSSYEQYF. The CDR3 DNA follows: TGTGCCAGCAGCCCAACAGGTCAAAGCTCCTACGAGCAGTACTTC.

The chain joins TRBV30 to TRBJ2-5; D remains ambiguous. The CDR3 has 12 residues. Germline CDR1 GTSNPN, CDR2 SVGIG (reference sequence). With 3 bases removed from V and 2 bases from J, the gap between germline ends came to 7 bases. The CDR3, as DNA: TGTGCCTGGAGAAGAGATCAAGAGACCCAGTACTTC. It specifies CAWRRDQETQYF.

The chain couples TRBV7-3 to TRBJ2-3; 9 bases map to TRBD2. The V segment lost 5 bases and the J segment 4 bases; nucleotides outside the gene matches: 1. This CDR3 is 13 amino acids long. Germline V lookup: CDR1 SGHTA, CDR2 FQGTGA. The CDR3 protein is CASSAGGPDTQYF. The CDR3 nucleotides are TGTGCCAGCAGCGCGGGGGGGCCAGATACGCAGTATTTT.

Here the CDR3 DNA reads TGCGCCAGCAGCCCGGACAGGGGAGGAGGCTACACCTTC. This sequence encodes CASSPDRGGGYTF. The genes are TRBV4-3 and TRBJ1-2; 9 bases are shared with TRBD1. The germline CDR1 and CDR2 sequences are LGHNA and YSLEER. J gave up 8 bases and V 4 bases, and 5 bases lay outside the gene matches. The CDR3 loop spans 13 amino acids.

The V and J genes are TRBV6-6 and TRBJ1-2; TRBD1 aligns across 10 bases. Germline V gene data show CDR1 as MNHNY and CDR2 as SVGAGI (reference sequence). With V trimmed by 9 bases and J by 5 bases, 12 bases remained unmatched. CDR3 length equals 15 residues. CDR3 in amino acids: CASKIPGQGIYGYTF. CDR3 nucleotide sequence: TGTGCCAGTAAAATACCGGGACAGGGGATATATGGCTACACCTTC.

There are a few counts of this clone. The genes are TRBV30 and TRBJ1-2; 9 bases are a match to TRBD1. The V and J ends lost 1 base and 3 bases, in that order; junction bases with no gene match: 3. The CDR3 is 14 residues long. Looked up from germline, CDR1 is GTSNPN and CDR2 is SVGIG (reference sequence). This CDR3 reads CAWSDRTGDYGYTF. The CDR3 DNA is TGTGCCTGGAGTGACCGGACAGGGGACTATGGCTACACCTTC.

This clone showed up just once. The rearrangement links TRBV13 to TRBJ1-2; D is uncertain. The CDR3 has 15 amino acids. Looked up from germline, CDR1 is PRHDT and CDR2 is FYEKMQ (reference sequence). Trimming removed 5 bases from V and 3 bases from J, with 16 bases in between. The DNA of the CDR3 is TGTGCCAGCAGCCGACTGGGCGGGCGGGACTATGGCTACACCTTC. It specifies CASSRLGGRDYGYTF.

J is TRBJ1-6 and V is TRBV9; 8 bases map to TRBD1. This CDR3 is 17 amino acids long. Trimming removed 0 bases from V and 3 bases from J; junction bases left unmatched: 5. The germline V gene has CDR1 SGDLS and CDR2 YYNGEE. The CDR3 sequence: CASSVGAGGDYNSPLHF. Here the CDR3 DNA reads TGTGCCAGCAGCGTAGGGGCAGGGGGCGACTATAATTCACCCCTCCACTTT.

The V and J genes are TRBV4-1 and TRBJ1-3, with TRBD1 matching over 8 bases. V trimming: 1 base; J trimming: 3 bases; junction bases outside the gene matches: 2. The CDR3 extends over 15 amino acids. Germline values: CDR1 MGHRA, CDR2 YSYEKL. This CDR3 is CASSQVTGGGNTIYF. CDR3 DNA sequence: TGCGCCAGCAGCCAAGTTACAGGGGGTGGAAACACCATATATTTT.

The chain carries TRBV5-1 and TRBJ2-4, with 10 bases identical to TRBD2. V shed 0 bases and J 12 bases; nucleotides not matched to a gene: 21. The CDR3 totals 19 residues. Germline V lookup: CDR1 SGHRS, CDR2 YFSETQ. Here the CDR3 DNA reads TGCGCCAGCAGCTTGGGGCCCGGTGGGGCTAGCGGGGGCCTTAGAGGTCAGTACTTC. As protein: CASSLGPGGASGGLRGQYF.

V gene TRBV25-1 combines with J gene TRBJ1-1, with D tentatively TRBD1 (6 bases). The germline CDR1 and CDR2 sequences are MGHDK and SYGVNS. The CDR3 length is 14 residues. V lost 1 base and J lost 1, with 7 bases in between. CDR3 amino acids: CASSEWGQNTEAFF. CDR3 nucleotide sequence: TGTGCCAGCAGTGAATGGGGACAGAACACTGAAGCTTTCTTT.

This clone has more than one count but fewer than ten. CDR3 nucleotides: TGCAGTGCGAGTTCAGGGACTGGACTACACAATGAGCAGTTCTTC. Its protein is CSASSGTGLHNEQFF. This sequence joins TRBV20-1 and TRBJ2-1; D is perhaps TRBD2 (6 bases). The CDR3 spans 15 residues. V lost 6 bases and J 5 bases, leaving 20 bases between the germline ends. In germline, CDR1 is DFQATT, CDR2 SNEGSKA (reference sequence).

The chain has TRBV7-3 and TRBJ1-1, with D uncertain. V lost 2 bases to trimming and J lost 4 bases, with 11 bases between them. The CDR3 length is 14 residues. The germline CDR1 and CDR2 sequences are SGHTA and FQGTGA. In DNA form, the CDR3 reads TGTGCCAGCAGCTTAGCTCCGGGAACCACTGAAGCTTTCTTT. Amino acids: CASSLAPGTTEAFF.

This chain uses TRBV7-6 with TRBJ2-2; TRBD2 matches at 8 bases. The germline V gene encodes CDR1 SGHVS and CDR2 FNYEAQ. The CDR3 totals 16 residues. The junction had 4 bases not matched to a gene; V was cut back by 2 bases and J by 2 bases. The CDR3 coding sequence is TGTGCCAGCAGCTTACAAGCGGGGGCCAACACCGGGGAGCTGTTTTTT. Protein product: CASSLQAGANTGELFF. The variable domain in full, completed from reference TRBV7-6 and TRBJ2-2, reads GAGVSQSPRYKVTKRGQDVALRCDPISGHVSLYWYRQALGQGPEFLTYFNYEAQQDKSGLPNDRFSAERPEGSISTLTIQRTEQRDSAMYRCASSLQAGANTGELFFGEGSRLTVL.

The chain recombines TRBV6-5 with TRBJ2-1; TRBD1 matches 9 bases. The CDR3 spans 15 residues. Germline V gene sequence: CDR1 MNHEY, CDR2 SVGAGI. V gave up 0 bases and J gave up 9 bases; unmatched junction bases: 6. CDR3 nucleotides: TGTGCCAGCAGTTACTCTATACAGGGGGCAAGTGAGCAGTTCTTC. Translation gives CASSYSIQGASEQFF.

The chain couples TRBV19 to TRBJ2-1, with TRBD2 matching over 11 bases. After removal of 3 bases from V and 4 bases from J, the junction contained 11 bases not matched to a gene. Germline-derived CDR1 and CDR2 are LNHDA and SQIVND (reference sequence). CDR3 size: 18 residues. The CDR3 spells CASSIIGTSGGTYNEQFF. For the CDR3, the DNA is TGTGCCAGTAGTATCATCGGTACTAGCGGGGGTACGTACAATGAGCAGTTCTTC.

This chain joins TRBV9 and TRBJ2-5, with TRBD2 identical over 11 bases. There are 16 residues in the CDR3. V trimming: 2 bases; J trimming: 1 base; junction bases outside the gene matches: 4. The germline V gene encodes CDR1 SGDLS and CDR2 YYNGEE. The CDR3 reads CASSVGGTSGQETQYF. CDR3 sequence (DNA): TGTGCCAGCAGCGTGGGGGGGACTAGCGGCCAAGAGACCCAGTACTTC.